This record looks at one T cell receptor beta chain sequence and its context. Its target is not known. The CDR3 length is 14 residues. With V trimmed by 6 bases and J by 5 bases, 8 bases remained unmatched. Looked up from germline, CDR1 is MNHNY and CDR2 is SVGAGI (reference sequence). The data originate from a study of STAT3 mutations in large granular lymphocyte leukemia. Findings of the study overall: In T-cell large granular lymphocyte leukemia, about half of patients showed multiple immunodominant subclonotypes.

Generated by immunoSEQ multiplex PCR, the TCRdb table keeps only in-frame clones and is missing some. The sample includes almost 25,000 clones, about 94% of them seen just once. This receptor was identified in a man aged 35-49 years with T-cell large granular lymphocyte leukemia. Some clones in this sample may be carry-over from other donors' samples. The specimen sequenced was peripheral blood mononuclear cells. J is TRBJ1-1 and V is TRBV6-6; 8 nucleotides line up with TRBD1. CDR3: CASRQGAGGTEAFF. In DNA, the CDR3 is TGTGCCAGCAGGCAGGGGGCGGGGGGGACTGAAGCTTTCTTT.